This passage covers 28 T cell receptor beta chains from one sample sequenced in a study of blood T cell repertoires in COVID-19. Measured with immunoSEQ multiplex PCR; TCRdb has only the in-frame clones, and not every one. The sample shows over 350,000 clones, around 88% of them seen only once. Sample: peripheral blood. The receptors stem from a woman younger than 45 with acute or convalescent COVID-19.

The chain combines TRBV5-4 with TRBJ1-6; D unclear. The CDR3 runs 20 residues. The germline CDR1 and CDR2 sequences are SGHNT and YYREEE (reference sequence). Trimming shortened V by 0 bases and J by 6 bases, and 25 bases separated the two germline ends. The CDR3 DNA is TGTGCCAGCAGCTTGGGCCTCCCCTCCATGTCATCTGCGGCTAATTCACCCCTCCACTTT. Protein product: CASSLGLPSMSSAANSPLHF.

The rearrangement joins TRBV6-5 to TRBJ1-5, with TRBD1 as a possible D gene (5 bases). Trimming took off 7 bases at V and 6 bases at J, with 16 bases between the two ends. CDR3 length: 14 residues. Germline V CDR1 and CDR2: MNHEY, SVGAGI. CDR3 sequence reads: CASIPPGPGQPQHF. The CDR3 DNA reads as TGTGCCAGCATCCCCCCAGGGCCGGGTCAGCCCCAGCATTTT.

The chain carries TRBV24-1 and TRBJ2-5; 9 bases fit TRBD1. Germline V CDR1 and CDR2: KGHDR, SFDVKD. The V and J ends lost 3 bases and 4 bases, in that order; junction bases with no gene match: 11. The CDR3 runs 17 residues. The CDR3 sequence: CATSDPAAGQGRETQYF. The CDR3 nucleotides read TGTGCCACCAGTGATCCGGCCGCGGGACAGGGTCGAGAGACCCAGTACTTC.

V is TRBV29-1 and J is TRBJ2-1; a weak D match, TRBD1 (6 bases). CDR1 and CDR2 from the germline V gene are SQVTM and ANQGSEA. The CDR3 covers 14 residues. The V and J ends lost 7 bases and 0 bases respectively, with 13 bases between them. The CDR3 DNA sequence: TGCAGCGCCGGAGGACAGTACTCCTACAATGAGCAGTTCTTC. Translating it yields CSAGGQYSYNEQFF.

This clone was detected only once. The chain is built from TRBV6-6 and TRBJ1-2; 8 positions agree with TRBD1. CDR3 length: 16 residues. J lost 6 bases, V lost 7 bases, and 16 bases had no gene match. In germline, CDR1 is MNHNY, CDR2 SVGAGI (reference sequence). The CDR3 DNA reads as TGTGCCAGCACCTACCTCCGGGCAGGGGGCGCGCATGGCTACACCTTC. Protein sequence: CASTYLRAGGAHGYTF.

V usage is TRBV7-9 and J usage is TRBJ2-7; 7 positions match TRBD1. With V trimmed by 8 bases and J by 3 bases, 7 bases remained unmatched. The CDR3 is 13 amino acids. CDR1 and CDR2 from the germline V gene are SEHNR and FQNEAQ (reference sequence). CDR3 bases: TGTGCCAGCCAGACAGGGTCTGGCTACGAGCAGTACTTC. Protein: CASQTGSGYEQYF. Complete variable domain (other parts from reference TRBV7-9 and TRBJ2-7): DTGVSQNPRHKITKRGQNVTFRCDPISEHNRLYWYRQTLGQGPEFLTYFQNEAQLEKSRLLSDRFSAERPKGSFSTLEIQRTEQGDSAMYLCASQTGSGYEQYFGPGTRLTVT.

This clone was detected only a few times. The chain uses TRBV15 and TRBJ2-2; 10 nucleotides agree with TRBD1. V trimming: 0 bases; J trimming: 6 bases; junction bases outside the gene matches: 4. The germline V gene has CDR1 LNHNV and CDR2 YYDKDF (reference sequence). CDR3 length: 16 amino acids. The CDR3 DNA reads TGTGCCACCAGCAGAGAGGGACAGGGGATCCCCGGGGAGCTGTTTTTT. Amino acid sequence: CATSREGQGIPGELFF.

The chain is built from TRBV11-2 and TRBJ1-5, with D maybe TRBD1 (5 bases). This CDR3 comprises 15 residues. The V and J ends lost 5 bases and 3 bases respectively, with 14 bases between them. Germline-derived CDR1 and CDR2 are SGHAT and FQNNGV. CDR3 amino acids: CASSKVSGFNQPQHF. The CDR3 region has the DNA TGTGCCAGCAGCAAGGTGTCAGGGTTCAATCAGCCCCAGCATTTT. Variable domain in full (rest from reference TRBV11-2 and TRBJ1-5): EAGVAQSPRYKIIEKRQSVAFWCNPISGHATLYWYQQILGQGPKLLIQFQNNGVVDDSQLPKDRFSAERLKGVDSTLKIQPAKLEDSAVYLCASSKVSGFNQPQHFGDGTRLSIL.

Only one count was recorded for this clone. This CDR3 reads CASSQVGGRGTGELFF. DNA for the CDR3: TGTGCCAGCAGCCAAGTTGGCGGAAGAGGGACCGGGGAGCTGTTTTTT. V usage is TRBV4-2 and J usage is TRBJ2-2; D may be TRBD2 (5 bases). The V and J ends lost 1 base and 5 bases respectively, with 14 bases between them. This CDR3 is 16 amino acids long. CDR1 is LGHNA and CDR2 is YNFKEQ in the germline V gene.

The chain combines TRBV6-6 with TRBJ2-3; D possibly corresponds to TRBD1 (6 bases). V lost 4 bases and J 0 bases, leaving 11 bases between the germline ends. The CDR3 loop spans 15 amino acids. Germline V gives CDR1 MNHNY, CDR2 SVGAGI (reference sequence). CDR3 DNA: TGTGCCAGCAGTTTCGACAGGAGAAGCACAGATACGCAGTATTTT. It is translated as CASSFDRRSTDTQYF.

This rearrangement joins TRBV6-5 to TRBJ2-1, with 8 nucleotides matching TRBD1. CDR1 and CDR2 (germline): MNHEY, SVGAGI. CDR3 length: 13 residues. Trimming removed 9 bases from V and 4 bases from J; junction bases left unmatched: 5. In nucleotides, the CDR3 is TGTGCCAGTTGGACAGGGAATTACAATGAGCAGTTCTTC. Its protein product is CASWTGNYNEQFF.

The rearrangement joins TRBV28 to TRBJ1-3, with 7 bases fitting TRBD1. Germline V gene data show CDR1 as MDHEN and CDR2 as SYDVKM. The CDR3 runs 15 residues. With V trimmed by 4 bases and J by 3 bases, 6 bases remained unmatched. CDR3 region: CASSSPWDSGNTIYF. The CDR3 DNA is TGTGCCAGCAGTTCCCCTTGGGACAGTGGAAACACCATATATTTT.

This chain uses TRBV19 with TRBJ2-3; 8 nucleotides agree with TRBD2. The CDR3 loop spans 17 amino acids. V shed 1 base, J shed 6 bases, and the junction held 12 bases outside the gene matches. Germline loops: CDR1 LNHDA, CDR2 SQIVND (reference sequence). CDR3 DNA sequence: TGTGCCAGTAGTATAGGAGGCAAGCGGGGGCCCCGGGATACGCAGTATTTT. Translation: CASSIGGKRGPRDTQYF.

This chain joins TRBV7-8 and TRBJ2-7, with 8 bases that match TRBD1. This CDR3 contains 16 residues. With V trimmed by 2 bases and J by 0 bases, 6 bases remained unmatched. Germline CDR1 is SGHVS and CDR2 is FQNEAQ. The CDR3 sequence: CASSLRQGINSYEQYF. CDR3 DNA: TGTGCCAGCAGCTTAAGACAGGGGATCAACTCCTACGAGCAGTACTTC.

The gene calls are TRBV24-1 and TRBJ2-1, with D possibly matching TRBD1 (5 bases). Between the trimmed V and J ends, which lost 8 bases and 10 bases, there was a span of 11 bases. Germline CDR1 and CDR2: KGHDR and SFDVKD. This CDR3 contains 11 residues. CDR3 sequence reads: CATKDNSEQFF. The CDR3 DNA follows: TGTGCCACCAAGGACAATTCGGAGCAGTTCTTC.

V and J are TRBV2 and TRBJ1-1; tentatively, D is TRBD1 (6 bases). The V end lost 8 bases, the J end lost 1 base, and 17 bases lay between the germline ends. From germline, CDR1 is SNHLY and CDR2 FYNNEI. The CDR3 is made up of 15 amino acids. The CDR3 nucleotides read TGTGCCAGCCAGGACCCAGGGGATTGGAACACTGAAGCTTTCTTT. This codes for CASQDPGDWNTEAFF.

The chain has TRBV9 and TRBJ2-3, with D hard to call. V was pared by 0 bases and J by 7 bases, with 15 bases between. There are 15 residues in the CDR3. The germline CDR1 and CDR2 sequences are SGDLS and YYNGEE. CDR3 sequence: CASSVDPGASNTQYF. In DNA form, the CDR3 reads TGTGCCAGCAGCGTAGATCCCGGAGCATCCAATACGCAGTATTTT.

The chain combines TRBV4-1 with TRBJ2-1, with TRBD2 matching 13 bases. V shed 1 base, J shed 6 bases, and the junction held 3 bases outside the gene matches. The CDR3 has 16 amino acids. Germline CDR1 MGHRA, CDR2 YSYEKL. DNA of the CDR3: TGCGCCAGCAGCCAAGTACTAGCGGGGGGGCCCAATGAGCAGTTCTTC. Protein product: CASSQVLAGGPNEQFF.

The chain employs TRBV7-3 and TRBJ2-5; TRBD2 matches 10 bases. Germline loops: CDR1 SGHTA, CDR2 FQGTGA. Germline trimming cut 5 bases from V and 1 base from J; bases unmatched to any gene: 4. This CDR3 is built from 15 residues. The CDR3 region is CASSLSGGTQETQYF. The CDR3, as DNA: TGTGCCAGCAGCCTTAGCGGGGGGACCCAAGAGACCCAGTACTTC.

A single count supports this clone. The rearrangement uses TRBV4-1 and TRBJ1-1, with D maybe TRBD1 (6 bases). The CDR3 runs 15 residues. In germline, CDR1 is MGHRA, CDR2 YSYEKL. The V gene lost 3 bases and the J gene lost 1 base, with 12 bases spanning the gap. This CDR3 is CASSHRGMENTEAFF. The DNA for the CDR3 is TGCGCCAGCAGCCACAGGGGTATGGAGAACACTGAAGCTTTCTTT.

The chain combines TRBV10-3 with TRBJ2-3, with D perhaps TRBD1 (6 bases). Germline loops: CDR1 ENHRY, CDR2 SYGVKD. V lost 10 bases and J lost 3, with 11 bases in between. The CDR3 consists of 12 residues. This CDR3 reads CATATGTDTQYF. The CDR3 DNA reads TGTGCCACCGCGACAGGAACAGATACGCAGTATTTT.

This chain joins TRBV6-5 and TRBJ1-1, with 11 bases fitting TRBD1. CDR1 and CDR2 (germline): MNHEY, SVGAGI. The CDR3 is 13 residues long. The CDR3 loop is CANEDRGHTEAFF. CDR3 bases: TGTGCGAATGAGGACAGGGGGCACACTGAAGCTTTCTTT.

V and J are TRBV2 and TRBJ2-2; D might be TRBD1 (6 bases). CDR3 size: 14 residues. Between the trimmed V and J ends, which lost 8 bases and 1 base, there was a span of 11 bases. CDR1 is SNHLY and CDR2 is FYNNEI in the germline V gene. This CDR3 reads CASSQGQNTGELFF. DNA of the CDR3: TGTGCCAGCTCACAGGGACAGAACACCGGGGAGCTGTTTTTT.

J is TRBJ2-3 and V is TRBV12-3 or TRBV12-4; perhaps TRBD2 as D (5 bases). The CDR3 extends over 13 amino acids. Trimming removed 4 bases at V and 3 bases at J, with 8 bases between. This chain's CDR3 is CASSSVATDTQYF. CDR3 nucleotide sequence: TGTGCCAGCAGTTCTGTAGCGACAGATACGCAGTATTTT.

V usage is TRBV9 and J usage is TRBJ2-1; D is ambiguous. V lost 0 bases to trimming and J lost 0 bases, with 7 bases between them. The germline V gene has CDR1 SGDLS and CDR2 YYNGEE. This CDR3 region has 15 residues. CDR3 residues: CASSVDLSSYNEQFF. CDR3 DNA sequence: TGTGCCAGCAGCGTAGACCTAAGCTCCTACAATGAGCAGTTCTTC.

The chain carries TRBV6-1 and TRBJ2-4; TRBD2 agrees at 7 bases. J was trimmed by 3 bases and V by 1 base; bases with no gene match: 3. The length of the CDR3 is 15 residues. CDR1 MNHNS and CDR2 SASEGT come from the germline V gene. Here the CDR3 DNA reads TGTGCCAGCAGTGAAGGGGGAGGGAACAAAAACATTCAGTACTTC. It yields the protein CASSEGGGNKNIQYF.

The genes are TRBV5-1 and TRBJ2-3; 8 bases fit TRBD2. CDR3 length equals 14 residues. CDR1 is SGHRS, CDR2 YFSETQ, per germline. V was clipped by 3 bases and J by 3 bases; unmatched bases: 3. CDR3 protein: CASSSGGETDTQYF. For the CDR3, the DNA is TGCGCCAGCAGCTCCGGGGGGGAAACAGATACGCAGTATTTT.

The V call is TRBV5-4, the J call TRBJ1-2; D is unresolved. Germline CDR1 SGHNT, CDR2 YYREEE (reference sequence). The length of the CDR3 is 16 residues. V was pared by 3 bases and J by 8 bases, with 23 bases between. This CDR3 reads CASSYRRAPGVKGYTF. The CDR3 DNA is TGTGCCAGCAGCTATAGAAGAGCACCAGGCGTTAAGGGCTACACCTTC.